These T cell receptor beta chains were read from a single sample in a study of blood T cells in healthy people across ages. Each CDR3 protein is one row after TCRdb ran MiXCR on the 5' RACE reads. This table holds about 1.6 million distinct CDR3 sequences, around 36% found once. Sequenced sample: blood. These receptors all stem from a woman in her 30s in good health. Each CDR3 is given with its conserved first and last residue. The order of the fields is CDR3 length, clone size, V gene, J gene, D gene, CDR3 protein, CDR3 DNA. D genes are given only for firm matches. Clone size is not always given. Where it is, it says once, few, many or a class for expanded clones.

CDR3 length: 14
clone size: few
V gene: TRBV5-1
J gene: TRBJ2-7
D gene: TRBD1
CDR3 protein: CASSPTTGVHEQYF
CDR3 DNA: TGCGCCAGCAGCCCCACAACAGGGGTTCACGAGCAGTACTTC

CDR3 length: 14
clone size: .
V gene: TRBV2
J gene: TRBJ1-4
D gene: .
CDR3 protein: CASSEPGEGEKLFF
CDR3 DNA: TGTGCCAGCAGTGAACCGGGGGAGGGGGAAAAACTGTTTTTT

CDR3 length: 16
clone size: .
V gene: TRBV7-9
J gene: TRBJ2-1
D gene: .
CDR3 protein: CASSLLGSGGLNEQFF
CDR3 DNA: TGTGCCAGCAGCTTATTAGGCTCAGGGGGGCTCAATGAGCAGTTCTTC

CDR3 length: 17
clone size: .
V gene: TRBV4-2
J gene: TRBJ2-2
D gene: TRBD2
CDR3 protein: CASSQGELAANTGELFF
CDR3 DNA: TGTGCCAGCAGCCAAGGGGAACTAGCGGCGAACACCGGGGAGCTGTTTTTT

CDR3 length: 15
clone size: few
V gene: TRBV10-3
J gene: TRBJ2-1
D gene: TRBD2
CDR3 protein: CAIREVALAGTQQFF
CDR3 DNA: TGTGCCATCAGAGAGGTTGCACTAGCGGGGACCCAGCAGTTCTTC

CDR3 length: 13
clone size: .
V gene: TRBV18
J gene: TRBJ2-3
D gene: .
CDR3 protein: CASSPTLGDTQYF
CDR3 DNA: TGTGCCAGCTCACCGACATTGGGGGATACGCAGTATTTT

CDR3 length: 15
clone size: .
V gene: TRBV7-9
J gene: TRBJ1-4
D gene: .
CDR3 protein: CASSSPQGINEKLFF
CDR3 DNA: TGTGCCAGCAGCTCCCCTCAGGGTATAAATGAAAAACTGTTTTTT

CDR3 length: 15
clone size: .
V gene: TRBV20-1
J gene: TRBJ1-2
D gene: .
CDR3 protein: CSARVEGNPSDGYTF
CDR3 DNA: TGCAGTGCTAGAGTGGAGGGGAACCCAAGCGACGGCTACACCTTC

CDR3 length: 17
clone size: .
V gene: TRBV5-6
J gene: TRBJ1-2
D gene: TRBD1
CDR3 protein: CASSLEGQGIISDGYTF
CDR3 DNA: TGTGCCAGCAGCTTGGAGGGACAGGGGATTATATCGGATGGCTACACCTTC

CDR3 length: 15
clone size: .
V gene: TRBV7-7
J gene: TRBJ2-7
D gene: TRBD2
CDR3 protein: CASSQKAGLTYEQYF
CDR3 DNA: TGTGCCAGCAGCCAAAAAGCGGGACTTACCTACGAGCAGTACTTC

CDR3 length: 15
clone size: .
V gene: TRBV6-2/TRBV6-3
J gene: TRBJ2-3
D gene: .
CDR3 protein: CASSYSRARTDTQYF
CDR3 DNA: TGTGCCAGCAGTTACTCGAGAGCAAGAACAGATACGCAGTATTTT

CDR3 length: 16
clone size: .
V gene: TRBV4-1
J gene: TRBJ2-5
D gene: TRBD1
CDR3 protein: CASSKQGPLGKETQYF
CDR3 DNA: TGCGCCAGCAGCAAACAGGGGCCCCTGGGCAAAGAGACCCAGTACTTC

CDR3 length: 13
clone size: .
V gene: TRBV15
J gene: TRBJ2-7
D gene: .
CDR3 protein: CATSIASGIEQYF
CDR3 DNA: TGTGCCACCAGCATCGCTTCCGGGATAGAGCAGTACTTC